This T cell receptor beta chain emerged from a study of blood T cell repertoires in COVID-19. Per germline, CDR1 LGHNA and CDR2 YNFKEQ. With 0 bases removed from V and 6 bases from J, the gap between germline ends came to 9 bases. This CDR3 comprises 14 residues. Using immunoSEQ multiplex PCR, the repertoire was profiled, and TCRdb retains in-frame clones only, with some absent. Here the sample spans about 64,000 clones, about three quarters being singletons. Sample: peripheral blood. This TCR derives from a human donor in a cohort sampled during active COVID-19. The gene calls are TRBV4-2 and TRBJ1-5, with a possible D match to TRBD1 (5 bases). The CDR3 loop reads CASSQETGGQPQHF. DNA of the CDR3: TGTGCCAGCAGCCAAGAAACGGGGGGTCAGCCCCAGCATTTT.